These 12 T cell receptor beta chains share one sample of origin, sequenced in a study of cytotoxic CD8 clonotypes in ibrutinib-treated CLL. Only in-frame clones appear in the TCRdb table, and some are missing; sequencing was by immunoSEQ multiplex PCR. This sample has roughly 23,000 clones, with approximately 72% found just once. The source material was PBMCs, sampled before ibrutinib treatment. Source of these receptors: a human donor with chronic lymphocytic leukemia.

The chain recombines TRBV7-3 with TRBJ2-1; unclear D gene. This CDR3 is 12 amino acids long. Germline values: CDR1 SGHTA, CDR2 FQGTGA. V was pared by 2 bases and J by 6 bases, with 5 bases between. CDR3 residues: CASSLSGNEQFF. CDR3 coding DNA: TGTGCCAGCAGCTTATCAGGCAATGAGCAGTTCTTC.

CDR3 sequence: CASKERETDTQYF. In DNA form, the CDR3 reads TGTGCCAGCAAGGAGCGGGAGACAGATACGCAGTATTTT. The chain combines TRBV7-3 with TRBJ2-3; 8 positions match TRBD2. Trimming cost V 7 bases and J 3 bases; bases outside gene matches: 3. The germline V gene encodes CDR1 SGHTA and CDR2 FQGTGA. The CDR3 has 13 amino acids.

This chain joins TRBV5-6 and TRBJ2-7; no clear D gene. Germline loops: CDR1 SGHDT, CDR2 YYEEEE. V was clipped by 4 bases and J by 6 bases, with 17 bases between them. The CDR3 has 14 amino acids. DNA for the CDR3: TGTGCCAGCAGCCGTACTTCTAGGGTTGTCGAGCAGTACTTC. Translated: CASSRTSRVVEQYF.

The chain is built from TRBV7-2 and TRBJ1-4; D ambiguous. Germline V gene data show CDR1 as SGHTA and CDR2 as FQGNSA. Trimming took 4 bases from V and 4 from J, leaving 10 bases between them. The CDR3 sequence is 14 residues long. The CDR3 sequence: CASSSGRSNEKLFF. The CDR3 bases are TGTGCCAGCAGCTCAGGAAGGAGTAATGAAAAACTGTTTTTT. Supplemented by reference TRBV7-2 and TRBJ1-4, the full variable domain reads GAGVSQSPSNKVTEKGKDVELRCDPISGHTALYWYRQSLGQGLEFLIYFQGNSAPDKSGLPSDRFSAERTGGSVSTLTIQRTQQEDSAVYLCASSSGRSNEKLFFGSGTQLSVL.

V is TRBV5-1 and J is TRBJ2-2, with D tentatively TRBD2 (5 bases). CDR3 size: 14 residues. With 2 bases removed from V and 3 bases from J, the gap between germline ends came to 8 bases. Germline CDR1 SGHRS, CDR2 YFSETQ. DNA of the CDR3: TGCGCCAGCAGCTTACGGGGAGACACCGGGGAGCTGTTTTTT. This sequence encodes CASSLRGDTGELFF. The full variable domain, with the rest looked up from reference TRBV5-1 and TRBJ2-2, is KAGVTQTPRYLIKTRGQQVTLSCSPISGHRSVSWYQQTPGQGLQFLFEYFSETQRNKGNFPGRFSGRQFSNSRSEMNVSTLELGDSALYLCASSLRGDTGELFFGEGSRLTVL.

This chain uses TRBV27 with TRBJ2-3; 7 nucleotides match TRBD2. There are 16 residues in the CDR3. CDR1 and CDR2 (germline): MNHEY, SMNVEV (reference sequence). V trimming: 2 bases; J trimming: 1 base; junction bases outside the gene matches: 6. CDR3 residues: CASSLRGSRGTDTQYF. The DNA for the CDR3 is TGTGCCAGCAGTTTACGCGGGAGCCGAGGCACAGATACGCAGTATTTT.

The gene calls are TRBV28 and TRBJ1-1, with a weak D call TRBD1 (6 bases). The CDR3 spans 13 residues. Germline CDR1 is MDHEN and CDR2 is SYDVKM. The V gene lost 11 bases and the J gene lost 6 bases, with 19 bases spanning the gap. The CDR3 loop reads CAVTGAGGAEAFF. The DNA of the CDR3 is TGTGCCGTCACGGGGGCCGGGGGCGCTGAAGCTTTCTTT.

The chain uses TRBV6-5 and TRBJ2-2; weak D call: TRBD1 (6 bases). Trimming pared 5 bases from V and 8 bases from J, leaving 12 bases between. The CDR3 covers 13 residues. Germline assignment: CDR1 MNHEY and CDR2 SVGAGI. The CDR3 region is CASSPGARGELFF. DNA of the CDR3: TGTGCCAGCAGTCCAGGGGCCCGGGGGGAGCTGTTTTTT.

Written as DNA, the CDR3 is TGTGCCAGCACGGGAGCAACTAGTACCGCCGAGCAGTACTTC. Translated: CASTGATSTAEQYF. The chain recombines TRBV6-5 with TRBJ2-7; maybe TRBD2 (6 bases). V lost 7 bases to trimming and J lost 6 bases, with 19 bases between them. Germline CDR1 is MNHEY and CDR2 is SVGAGI. The CDR3 totals 14 residues.

V usage is TRBV9 and J usage is TRBJ2-1; 13 bases map to TRBD2. With 3 bases clipped from V and 9 bases from J, the junction kept 9 bases outside the gene matches. Germline V gene data show CDR1 as SGDLS and CDR2 as YYNGEE. This CDR3 contains 16 residues. CDR3 nucleotides: TGTGCCAGCAGCGCGCCCGGGACTAGCGGGAATAGTGAGCAGTTCTTC. Its translation is CASSAPGTSGNSEQFF.

With regard to this clone: This sample also contains other DNA sequences that code for the same CDR3. The chain is built from TRBV5-4 and TRBJ1-1; the match to TRBD1 covers 8 bases. V was clipped by 5 bases and J by 1 base; unmatched bases: 4. The CDR3 consists of 14 residues. The germline gives CDR1 SGHNT, CDR2 YYREEE (reference sequence). The CDR3 sequence is CASRPDRANTEAFF. In nucleotides, the CDR3 is TGTGCCAGCAGGCCGGACAGGGCGAACACTGAAGCTTTCTTT.

CDR3 loop: CASSLGRGPAGAETQYF. The CDR3, as DNA: TGTGCCAGCAGCTTAGGGCGGGGACCAGCGGGAGCGGAGACCCAGTACTTC. The chain couples TRBV7-8 to TRBJ2-5; TRBD2 aligns across 8 bases. From germline, CDR1 is SGHVS and CDR2 FQNEAQ. This CDR3 contains 17 residues. After removal of 1 base from V and 5 bases from J, the junction contained 12 bases not matched to a gene.